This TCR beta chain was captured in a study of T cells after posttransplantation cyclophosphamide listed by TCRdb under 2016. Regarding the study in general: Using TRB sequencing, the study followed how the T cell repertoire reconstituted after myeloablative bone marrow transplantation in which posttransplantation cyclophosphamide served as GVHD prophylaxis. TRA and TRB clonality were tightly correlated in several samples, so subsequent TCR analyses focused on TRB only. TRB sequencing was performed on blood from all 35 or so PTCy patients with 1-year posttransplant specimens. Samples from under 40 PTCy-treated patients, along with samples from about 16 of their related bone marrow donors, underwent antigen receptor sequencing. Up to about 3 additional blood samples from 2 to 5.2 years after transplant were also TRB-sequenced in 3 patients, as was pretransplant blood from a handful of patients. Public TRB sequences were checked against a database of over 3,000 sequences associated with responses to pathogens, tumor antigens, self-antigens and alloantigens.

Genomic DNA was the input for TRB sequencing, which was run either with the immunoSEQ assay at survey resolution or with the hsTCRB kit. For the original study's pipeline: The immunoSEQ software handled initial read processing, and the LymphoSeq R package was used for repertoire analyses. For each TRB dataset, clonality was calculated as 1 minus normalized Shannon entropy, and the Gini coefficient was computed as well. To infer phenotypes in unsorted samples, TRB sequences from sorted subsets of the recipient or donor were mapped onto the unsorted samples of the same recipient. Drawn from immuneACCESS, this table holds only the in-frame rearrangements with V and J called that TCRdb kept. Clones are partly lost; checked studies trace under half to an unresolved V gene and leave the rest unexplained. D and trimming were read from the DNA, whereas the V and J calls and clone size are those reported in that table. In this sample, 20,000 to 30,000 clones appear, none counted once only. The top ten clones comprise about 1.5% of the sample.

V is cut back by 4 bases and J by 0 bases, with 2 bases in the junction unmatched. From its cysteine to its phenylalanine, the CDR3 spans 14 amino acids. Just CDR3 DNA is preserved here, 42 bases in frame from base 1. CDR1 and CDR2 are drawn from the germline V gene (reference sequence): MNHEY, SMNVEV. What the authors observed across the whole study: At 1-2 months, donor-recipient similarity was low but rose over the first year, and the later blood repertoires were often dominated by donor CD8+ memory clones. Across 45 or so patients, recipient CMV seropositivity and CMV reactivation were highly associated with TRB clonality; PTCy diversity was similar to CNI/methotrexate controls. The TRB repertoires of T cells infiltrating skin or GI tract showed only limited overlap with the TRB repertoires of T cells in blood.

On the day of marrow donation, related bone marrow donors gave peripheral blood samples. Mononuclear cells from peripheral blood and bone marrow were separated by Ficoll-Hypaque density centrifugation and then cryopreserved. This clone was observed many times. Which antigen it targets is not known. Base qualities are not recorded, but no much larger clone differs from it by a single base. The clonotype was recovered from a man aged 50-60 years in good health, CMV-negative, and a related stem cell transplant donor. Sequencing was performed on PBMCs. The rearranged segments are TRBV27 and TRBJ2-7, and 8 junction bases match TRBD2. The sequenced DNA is TGTGCCAGCAGTTGGAGCGGGAGCTCCTACGAGCAGTACTTC. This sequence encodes CASSWSGSSYEQYF.